This entry describes one T cell receptor (beta chain). Its specificity is not known. Sequenced with the Oncomine TCR Beta short-read assay was DNA taken from cultured CD4+ T cells. TCRdb passed the PCR reads through MiXCR, listing each CDR3 protein once. The table lists 7,000 to 8,000 distinct CDR3 sequences, about 59% of them singletons. These data are taken from a study of vaccination and CD4 T cells after COVID-19. The treatment: approximately 11-day PBMC culture with coronavirus spike peptide pools or control peptides (ViraFEST assay). CDR1 is DFQATT and CDR2 is SNEGSKA in the germline V gene (reference sequence). This CDR3 is built from 15 residues. V was pared by 1 base and J by 6 bases, with 17 bases between.

The chain carries TRBV20-1 and TRBJ2-3; unclear D gene. Specimen: CD4+ T cells from blood, cultured in vitro. The sequence derives from a human donor who had recovered from COVID-19. The CDR3: CSARVSSSSVDTQYF. As DNA, the CDR3 is TGCAGTGCTAGAGTCTCCTCTTCTAGTGTCGATACGCAGTATTTT.